The clone carrying this T cell receptor beta chain was recorded many times. Trimming cost V 4 bases and J 10 bases; bases outside gene matches: 15. Germline lookup yields CDR1 SNHLY and CDR2 FYNNEI. The CDR3 is 15 residues long. This sample is drawn from a study of regulatory T cells in long-lasting Graves disease. Study details: Positive TSH receptor antibodies alongside over 5 years of antithyroid drugs were what marked Graves' disease as persistent.

Time point in this sample: persistent/refractory GD, antithyroid drugs over 5 years with positive TRAb. Following extraction of RNA from PBMCs, that RNA was used to make the TCR library. HTBI primers from iRepertoire and Arm-PCR of CDR3 regions yielded the TCR beta libraries. A single record per CDR3 protein comes from TCRdb applying MiXCR to the multiplex PCR reads. This table has a few hundred thousand distinct CDR3 sequences, about 20% appearing once. This chain links TRBV2 with TRBJ2-5, with 7 bases identical to TRBD1. The sample was peripheral blood mononuclear cells (PBMCs), taken when the disease was refractory, from a patient treated with antithyroid drugs. This TCR was sampled from a female donor with Graves disease. The CDR3 loop reads CASSGRQGNGGVQYF. The DNA of the CDR3 is TGTGCCAGCAGTGGGAGACAGGGTAATGGGGGTGTCCAGTACTTC. The variable domain in full, with the rest retrieved from reference TRBV2 and TRBJ2-5, is EPEVTQTPSHQVTQMGQEVILRCVPISNHLYFYWYRQILGQKVEFLVSFYNNEISEKSEIFDDQFSVERPDGSNFTLKIRSTKLEDSAMYFCASSGRQGNGGVQYFGPGTRLLVL.